These 13 T cell receptor beta chains were sequenced from one sample in a study of blood T cell repertoires in COVID-19 (TCRdb year 2020). The library was made by the immunoSEQ multiplex PCR assay. TCRdb holds this immuneACCESS table with in-frame rearrangements only. Some clones are missing; in checked studies, unresolved V genes explain under half, and the rest has no known cause. The sample table lists about 480,000 clones, approximately 89% of them with a count of one. The ten largest make up roughly 12% of the sample. The sample consisted of peripheral blood. Receptors were obtained from a woman aged 45-65 years with COVID-19, enrolled during active disease.

This clone was counted only a few times. The chain is built from TRBV3-1 (or the pseudogene TRBV3-2) and TRBJ1-2; a weak D match, TRBD1 (5 bases). The germline V and J ends were trimmed by 4 bases and 4 bases, with 19 bases remaining between them. CDR1 is LGHDT and CDR2 is YNNKEL in the germline V gene (reference sequence). The CDR3 runs 16 residues. The CDR3 DNA sequence: TGTGCCAGCAGCCCTACGATGGACAACATCGGCTATGGCTACACCTTC. Residues: CASSPTMDNIGYGYTF.

About this clone: The same CDR3 is also encoded by other DNA sequences in this sample. The chain uses TRBV9 and TRBJ1-1; D may be TRBD1 (6 bases). With 5 bases removed from V and 6 bases from J, the gap between germline ends came to 11 bases. There are 12 residues in the CDR3. CDR1 and CDR2 from the germline V gene are SGDLS and YYNGEE. The CDR3 spells CASSDQGSEAFF. CDR3 coding DNA: TGTGCCAGCAGTGACCAGGGGTCTGAAGCTTTCTTT.

This clone came up once. V gene TRBV2 combines with J gene TRBJ1-2; no definite D call. V was shortened by 6 bases and J by 3 bases, with 14 bases between the two germline ends. Germline V gives CDR1 SNHLY, CDR2 FYNNEI. This CDR3 comprises 14 residues. This CDR3 is CASRSQARDYGYTF. In DNA, the CDR3 is TGTGCCAGCAGGTCCCAGGCGCGAGACTATGGCTACACCTTC.

The J gene is TRBJ1-2, the V gene TRBV7-9; maybe TRBD1 (6 bases). Germline V CDR1 and CDR2: SEHNR, FQNEAQ (reference sequence). V was cut by 5 bases and J by 7 bases, with 14 bases left in between. This CDR3 spans 13 amino acids. In DNA, the CDR3 is TGTGCCAGCAGCCCCGAGGGGGGGGGTGGCTACACCTTC. Translating gives CASSPEGGGGYTF.

The chain joins TRBV6-5 to TRBJ1-4; TRBD1 matches at 8 bases. CDR1 and CDR2 from the germline V gene are MNHEY and SVGAGI. The length of the CDR3 is 13 residues. J gave up 5 bases and V 6 bases, and 2 bases lay outside the gene matches. The CDR3 bases are TGTGCCAGCAGGTGGACAGGGAATGAAAAACTGTTTTTT. It translates to CASRWTGNEKLFF.

The J gene is TRBJ2-1, the V gene TRBV5-1; 9 bases map to TRBD1. Unmatched junction bases numbered 8, after V lost 4 bases and J lost 9 bases. CDR1 and CDR2 (germline): SGHRS, YFSETQ. This CDR3 comprises 14 residues. As DNA, the CDR3 is TGCGCCAGCAGCCCCGGGACAGGGAGCGGTGAGCAGTTCTTC. Protein: CASSPGTGSGEQFF.

The V and J genes are TRBV3-1 (or the pseudogene TRBV3-2) and TRBJ1-4, with TRBD1 as a possible D gene (6 bases). Per the germline V gene, CDR1 is LGHDT and CDR2 is YNNKEL (reference sequence). The length of the CDR3 is 16 residues. Trimming took off 3 bases at V and 4 bases at J, with 15 bases between the two ends. The CDR3 here is CASSQVTGTNNEKLFF. CDR3 in DNA: TGTGCCAGCAGCCAGGTAACCGGGACAAATAATGAAAAACTGTTTTTT.

The J gene is TRBJ2-2, the V gene TRBV9; tentative D call: TRBD2 (5 bases). V was shortened by 0 bases and J by 0 bases, with 15 bases between the two germline ends. The CDR3 contains 18 residues. Germline lookup yields CDR1 SGDLS and CDR2 YYNGEE. CDR3 in DNA: TGTGCCAGCAGCGTAGGACTCGGTGGGCGGGCGAACACCGGGGAGCTGTTTTTT. It encodes CASSVGLGGRANTGELFF.

This clone occurred once. The V call is TRBV5-4, the J call TRBJ1-3; D is unclear. Germline V gene sequence: CDR1 SGHNT, CDR2 YYREEE (reference sequence). The length of the CDR3 is 17 residues. V gave up 0 bases and J gave up 1 base, with 14 bases separating them. This CDR3 reads CASSLDPGGSSGNTIYF. The CDR3, as DNA: TGTGCCAGCAGCTTGGATCCGGGAGGATCATCTGGAAACACCATATATTTT.

The J gene is TRBJ2-1, the V gene TRBV5-1; tentatively, D is TRBD1 (6 bases). This CDR3 region has 16 residues. The germline CDR1 and CDR2 sequences are SGHRS and YFSETQ. Trimming took 4 bases from V and 0 from J, leaving 14 bases between them. The CDR3 protein is CASSRGGASSYNEQFF. Here the CDR3 DNA reads TGCGCCAGCAGCCGAGGGGGAGCTAGCTCCTACAATGAGCAGTTCTTC.

The chain recombines TRBV12-3 or TRBV12-4 with TRBJ1-1; D may be TRBD1 (6 bases). This CDR3 is built from 13 residues. Trimming pared 7 bases from V and 4 bases from J, leaving 13 bases between. CDR3 sequence reads: CASKTGMSTEAFF. The CDR3 DNA follows: TGTGCCAGCAAAACAGGGATGAGCACTGAAGCTTTCTTT.

J is TRBJ2-4 and V is TRBV28; weak D call: TRBD1 (5 bases). CDR3 size: 19 residues. V was cut by 3 bases and J by 1 base, with 22 bases left in between. Looked up from germline, CDR1 is MDHEN and CDR2 is SYDVKM. The CDR3 DNA is TGTGCCAGCAGTTTCTTTCGGGTTGTTAAGGGGCATGCCAAAAACATTCAGTACTTC. Translated, it gives CASSFFRVVKGHAKNIQYF.

This sequence joins TRBV9 and TRBJ2-1, with D perhaps matching TRBD2 (6 bases). The ends were cut back, 0 bases at V and 8 bases at J, with 21 bases in the middle. The CDR3 totals 17 residues. Germline loops: CDR1 SGDLS, CDR2 YYNGEE. The CDR3 region is CASSVAPSGSGRDEQFF. The DNA of the CDR3 is TGTGCCAGCAGCGTAGCCCCATCCGGTAGCGGACGGGATGAGCAGTTCTTC. Filled out from reference TRBV9 and TRBJ2-1, the complete variable domain reads DSGVTQTPKHLITATGQRVTLRCSPRSGDLSVYWYQQSLDQGLQFLIQYYNGEERAKGNILERFSAQQFPDLHSELNLSSLELGDSALYFCASSVAPSGSGRDEQFFGPGTRLTVL.